This TCR beta chain originates from a study of blood T cell repertoires in COVID-19. This clone was seen once. There are 14 residues in the CDR3. The germline V gene encodes CDR1 SNHLY and CDR2 FYNNEI. With 3 bases clipped from V and 0 bases from J, the junction kept 1 base outside the gene matches. Authors' processing steps: Reference gene primer amplification gave estimated nucleated cell counts. Clones were sequenced by immunoSEQ multiplex PCR, and TCRdb holds only the in-frame ones, with some missing. V and J calls and clone size are those listed in that table; D and trimming were worked out from the DNA. This table has 150,000 to 200,000 clones, over 75% appearing once.

This receptor was taken from a man in his 70s with acute or convalescent COVID-19. The sample comprised peripheral blood. The chain joins TRBV2 to TRBJ1-1, with 7 bases matching TRBD1. DNA of the CDR3: TGTGCCAGCAGTGAGGGACAGTTGAACACTGAAGCTTTCTTT. It yields the protein CASSEGQLNTEAFF. Full variable domain (rest looked up from reference TRBV2 and TRBJ1-1): EPEVTQTPSHQVTQMGQEVILRCVPISNHLYFYWYRQILGQKVEFLVSFYNNEISEKSEIFDDQFSVERPDGSNFTLKIRSTKLEDSAMYFCASSEGQLNTEAFFGQGTRLTVV.